The present TCR beta chain was sequenced within a study of CD8 T cells in Susac syndrome. The RNA input was roughly 0.45 to 1 ug, and it was reverse transcribed with random hexamers. Each CDR3 protein gets one entry after TCRdb re-called the immunoSEQ multiplex PCR reads with MiXCR. Of a few hundred thousand distinct CDR3 sequences listed, around 96% are singletons. The CDR3 consists of 15 residues. With 0 bases clipped from V and 4 bases from J, the junction kept 1 base outside the gene matches. CDR1 and CDR2 (germline): MGHDK, SYGVNS. Sequencing was carried out using CD4+ T cells from PBMCs. The receptor comes from a human donor with multiple sclerosis. The chain joins TRBV25-1 to TRBJ2-1; 9 nucleotides match TRBD2. CDR3 region: CASSEYAGGYNEQFF. The DNA for the CDR3 is TGTGCCAGCAGTGAATATGCGGGGGGGTACAATGAGCAGTTCTTC.